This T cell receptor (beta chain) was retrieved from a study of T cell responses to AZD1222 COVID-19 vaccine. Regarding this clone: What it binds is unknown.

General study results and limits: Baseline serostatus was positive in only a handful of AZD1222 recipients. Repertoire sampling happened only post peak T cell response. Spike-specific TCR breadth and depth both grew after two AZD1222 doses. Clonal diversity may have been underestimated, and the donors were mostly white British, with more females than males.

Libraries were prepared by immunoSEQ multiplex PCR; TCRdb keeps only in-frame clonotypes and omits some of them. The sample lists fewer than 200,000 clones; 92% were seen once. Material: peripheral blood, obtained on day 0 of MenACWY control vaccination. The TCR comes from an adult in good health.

CDR3 region: CATSNVYGYTF. Here the CDR3 DNA reads TGTGCCACCAGTAACGTCTATGGCTACACCTTC. This chain connects TRBV24-1 to TRBJ1-2; D gene unclear. The CDR3 extends over 11 amino acids. The ends were cut back, 6 bases at V and 4 bases at J, with 5 bases in the middle. Germline CDR1 KGHDR, CDR2 SFDVKD.